The present entry profiles one T cell receptor beta chain with its context. Per the original methods: Counts of nucleated cells, estimated from reference gene primer amplification, were obtained. Data came from immunoSEQ multiplex PCR; TCRdb stores just in-frame clones and leaves some out. V and J calls plus clone size are reproduced from that table; the DNA served to infer D and trimming. The sample lists approximately 290,000 clones, under 85% occurring once. The entry originates in a study of blood T cell repertoires in COVID-19. Study summary: From T cells, B-cell-depleted T cells, or PBMCs came the material, which was cDNA or gDNA.

V gave up 4 bases and J gave up 0 bases; unmatched junction bases: 3. Germline CDR1 reads LNHDA; CDR2 reads SQIVND (reference sequence). The CDR3 runs 15 residues. The TCR originated in a human donor with COVID-19, enrolled during active disease. The donor label of this sample is uncertain. The V call is TRBV19, the J call TRBJ2-7; 10 bases fit TRBD2. The sample consisted of peripheral blood. CDR3 nucleotide sequence: TGTGCCAGTAGTACGGGACTAGCGTCCTCCTACGAGCAGTACTTC. Its translation is CASSTGLASSYEQYF.